This T cell receptor beta chain was obtained from a study of OX40 agonist ivuxolimab in advanced cancers. Study-wide background: Subjects had a mean age of roughly 60 years, with a range of about 23 to 79; just over 80% were male. Overall study results and limits: There was clonal expansion of CD4+ and CD8+ blood T cells by week 6 at 0.1 to 3.0 mg/kg.

V dropped 0 bases and J dropped 1 base, with 12 bases sitting between them. Germline values: CDR1 SGDLS, CDR2 YYNGEE. The CDR3 extends over 16 amino acids. Profiled with immunoSEQ multiplex PCR; TCRdb holds only in-frame clones, not every one. The sample carries about 130,000 clones, 90% recorded once. Details on this clone: The antigen is unknown.

The TCR comes from an adult with an advanced solid tumor such as melanoma, head and neck, liver or kidney cancer. The V gene is TRBV9, the J gene TRBJ2-3, with D hard to call. The input for sequencing was CD4+ or CD8+ T cells sorted from blood, taken in a trial of the OX40 agonist ivuxolimab. In nucleotides, the CDR3 is TGTGCCAGCAGCGTAGAAACCAGCAGTCGCACAGATACGCAGTATTTT. Protein sequence: CASSVETSSRTDTQYF.